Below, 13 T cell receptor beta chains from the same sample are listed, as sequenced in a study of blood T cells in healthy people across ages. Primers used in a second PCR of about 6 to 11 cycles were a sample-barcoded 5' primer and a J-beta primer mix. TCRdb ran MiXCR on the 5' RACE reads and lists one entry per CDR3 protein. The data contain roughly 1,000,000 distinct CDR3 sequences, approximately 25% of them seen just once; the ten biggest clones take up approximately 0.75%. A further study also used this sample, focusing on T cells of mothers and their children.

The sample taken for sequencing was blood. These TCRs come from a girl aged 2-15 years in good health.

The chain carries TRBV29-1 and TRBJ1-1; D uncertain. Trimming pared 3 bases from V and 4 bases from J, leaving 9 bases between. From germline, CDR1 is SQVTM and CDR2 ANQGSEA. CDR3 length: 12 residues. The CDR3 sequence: CSVERAATEAFF. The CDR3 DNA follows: TGCAGCGTTGAGCGGGCGGCCACTGAAGCTTTCTTT.

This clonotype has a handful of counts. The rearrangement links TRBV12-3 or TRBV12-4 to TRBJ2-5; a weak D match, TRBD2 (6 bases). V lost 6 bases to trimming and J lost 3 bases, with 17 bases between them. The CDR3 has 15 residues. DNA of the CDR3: TGTGCCAGCAGAAGGAGGGCCGGAATAGAAGAGACCCAGTACTTC. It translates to CASRRRAGIEETQYF.

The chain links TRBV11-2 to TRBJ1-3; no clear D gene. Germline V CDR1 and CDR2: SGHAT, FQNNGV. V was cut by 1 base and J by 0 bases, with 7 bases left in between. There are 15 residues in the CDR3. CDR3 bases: TGTGCCAGCAGCTTAGCGACAAACTCTGGAAACACCATATATTTT. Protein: CASSLATNSGNTIYF.

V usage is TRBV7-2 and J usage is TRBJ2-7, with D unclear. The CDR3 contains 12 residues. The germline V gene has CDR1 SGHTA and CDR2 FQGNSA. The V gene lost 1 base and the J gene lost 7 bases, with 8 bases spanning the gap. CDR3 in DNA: TGTGCCAGCAGCTTAGAAGCTCGGGAGCAGTACTTC. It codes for CASSLEAREQYF.

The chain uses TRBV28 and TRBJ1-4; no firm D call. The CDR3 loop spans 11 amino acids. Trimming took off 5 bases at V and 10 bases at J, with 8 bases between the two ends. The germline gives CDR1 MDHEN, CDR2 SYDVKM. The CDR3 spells CASSTGGKLFF. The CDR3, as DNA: TGTGCCAGCAGTACCGGTGGAAAACTGTTTTTT.

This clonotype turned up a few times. CDR3 residues: CASSPGLAWETQYF. In DNA form, the CDR3 reads TGTGCCAGCAGTCCGGGACTAGCATGGGAGACCCAGTACTTC. This chain connects TRBV12-3 or TRBV12-4 to TRBJ2-5; 9 bases line up with TRBD2. After removal of 5 bases from V and 5 bases from J, the junction contained 6 bases not matched to a gene. CDR3 length equals 14 residues.

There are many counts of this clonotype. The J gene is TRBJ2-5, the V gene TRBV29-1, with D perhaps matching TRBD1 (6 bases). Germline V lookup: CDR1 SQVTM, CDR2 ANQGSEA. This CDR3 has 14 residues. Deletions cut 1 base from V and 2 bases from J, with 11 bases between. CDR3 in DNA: TGCAGCGTTGAAGTAGAGGGGGTTCAAGAGACCCAGTACTTC. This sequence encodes CSVEVEGVQETQYF.

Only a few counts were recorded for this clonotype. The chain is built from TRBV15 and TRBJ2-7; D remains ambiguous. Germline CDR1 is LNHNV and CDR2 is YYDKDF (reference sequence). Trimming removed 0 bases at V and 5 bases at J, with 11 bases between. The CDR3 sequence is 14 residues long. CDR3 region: CATSRDRTRDEQYF. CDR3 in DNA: TGTGCCACCAGCAGAGATAGAACACGCGACGAGCAGTACTTC.

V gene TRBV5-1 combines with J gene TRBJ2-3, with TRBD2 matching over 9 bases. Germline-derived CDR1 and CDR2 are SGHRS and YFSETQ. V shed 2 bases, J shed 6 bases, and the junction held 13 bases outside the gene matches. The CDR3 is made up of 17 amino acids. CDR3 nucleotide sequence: TGCGCCAGCAGCTTTCATTTGGCAGCGGGGACTAGCGATACGCAGTATTTT. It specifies CASSFHLAAGTSDTQYF.

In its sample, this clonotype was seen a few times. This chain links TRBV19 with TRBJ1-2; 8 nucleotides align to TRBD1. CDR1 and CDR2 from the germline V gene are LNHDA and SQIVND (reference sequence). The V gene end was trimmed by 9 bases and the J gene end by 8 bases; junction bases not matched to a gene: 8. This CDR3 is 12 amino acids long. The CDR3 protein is CASFYRGKGYTF. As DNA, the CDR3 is TGTGCCAGCTTCTACAGGGGGAAGGGCTACACCTTC. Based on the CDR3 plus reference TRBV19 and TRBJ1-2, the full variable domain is DGGITQSPKYLFRKEGQNVTLSCEQNLNHDAMYWYRQDPGQGLRLIYYSQIVNDFQKGDIAEGYSVSREKKESFPLTVTSAQKNPTAFYLCASFYRGKGYTFGSGTRLTVV.

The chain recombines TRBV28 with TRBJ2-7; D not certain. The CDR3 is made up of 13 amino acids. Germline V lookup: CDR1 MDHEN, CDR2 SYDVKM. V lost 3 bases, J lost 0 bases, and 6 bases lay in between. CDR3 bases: TGTGCCAGCAGTTTTTTAGCCTCCTACGAGCAGTACTTC. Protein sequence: CASSFLASYEQYF.

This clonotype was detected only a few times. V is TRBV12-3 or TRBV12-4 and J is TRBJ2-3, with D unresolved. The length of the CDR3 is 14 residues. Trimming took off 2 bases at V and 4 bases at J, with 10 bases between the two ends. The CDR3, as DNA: TGTGCCAGCAGTTTATTCTCCGGCCCAGATACGCAGTATTTT. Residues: CASSLFSGPDTQYF.

The chain's CDR3 is CASSPSDRGLSYEQYF. CDR3 coding DNA: TGTGCCAGCAGCCCCTCGGACAGGGGCCTCTCCTACGAGCAGTACTTC. The chain is built from TRBV7-8 and TRBJ2-7, with 9 bases that match TRBD1. V dropped 5 bases and J dropped 0; count of bases not matched to a gene: 8. CDR1 is SGHVS and CDR2 is FQNEAQ in the germline V gene. This CDR3 is built from 16 residues.